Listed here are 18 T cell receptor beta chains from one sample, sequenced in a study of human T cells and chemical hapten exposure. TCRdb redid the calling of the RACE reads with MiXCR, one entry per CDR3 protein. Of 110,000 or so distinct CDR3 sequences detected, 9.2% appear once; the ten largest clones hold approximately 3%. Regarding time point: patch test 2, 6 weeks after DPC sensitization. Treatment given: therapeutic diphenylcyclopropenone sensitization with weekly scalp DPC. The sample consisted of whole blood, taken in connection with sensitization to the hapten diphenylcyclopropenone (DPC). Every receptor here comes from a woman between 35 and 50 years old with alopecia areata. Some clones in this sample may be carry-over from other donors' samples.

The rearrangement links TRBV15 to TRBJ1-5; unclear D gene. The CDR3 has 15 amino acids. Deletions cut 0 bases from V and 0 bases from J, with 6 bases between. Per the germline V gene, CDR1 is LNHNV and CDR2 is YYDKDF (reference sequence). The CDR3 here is CATSRDRISNQPQHF. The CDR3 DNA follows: TGTGCCACCAGCAGAGACAGGATTAGCAATCAGCCCCAGCATTTT.

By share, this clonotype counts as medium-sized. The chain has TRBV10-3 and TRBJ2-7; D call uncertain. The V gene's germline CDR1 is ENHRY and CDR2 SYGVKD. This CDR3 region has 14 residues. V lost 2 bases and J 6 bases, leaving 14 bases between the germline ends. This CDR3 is CAISEKPPTSEQYF. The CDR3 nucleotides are TGTGCCATCAGTGAGAAACCCCCGACGTCCGAGCAGTACTTC.

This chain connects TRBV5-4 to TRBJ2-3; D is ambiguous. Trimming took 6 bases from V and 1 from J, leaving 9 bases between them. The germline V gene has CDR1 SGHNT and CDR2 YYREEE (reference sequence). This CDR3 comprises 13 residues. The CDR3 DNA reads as TGTGCCAGCAAATCGCCTGGCACAGATACGCAGTATTTT. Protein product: CASKSPGTDTQYF.

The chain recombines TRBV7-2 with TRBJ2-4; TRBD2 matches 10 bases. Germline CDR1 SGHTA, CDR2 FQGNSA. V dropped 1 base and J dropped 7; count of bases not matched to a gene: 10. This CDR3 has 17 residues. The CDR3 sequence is CASSLGLAGVFSNIQYF. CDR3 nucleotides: TGTGCCAGCAGCTTAGGGCTAGCGGGGGTCTTCTCTAACATTCAGTACTTC.

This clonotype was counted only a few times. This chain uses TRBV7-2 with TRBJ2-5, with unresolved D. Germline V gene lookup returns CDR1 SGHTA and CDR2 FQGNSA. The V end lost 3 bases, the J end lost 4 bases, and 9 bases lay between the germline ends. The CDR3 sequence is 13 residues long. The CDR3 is CASSFGPRETQYF. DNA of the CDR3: TGTGCCAGCAGCTTCGGACCTAGAGAGACCCAGTACTTC.

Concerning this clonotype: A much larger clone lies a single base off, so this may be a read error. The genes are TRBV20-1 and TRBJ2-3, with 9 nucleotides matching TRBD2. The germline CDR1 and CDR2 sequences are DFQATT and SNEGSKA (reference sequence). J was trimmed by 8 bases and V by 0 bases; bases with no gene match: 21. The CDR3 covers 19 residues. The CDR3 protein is CSARDFSRGGWVVAVTQYF. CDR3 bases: TGCAGTGCTAGAGATTTTTCGCGGGGGGGCTGGGTCGTCGCAGTTACGCAGTATTTT.

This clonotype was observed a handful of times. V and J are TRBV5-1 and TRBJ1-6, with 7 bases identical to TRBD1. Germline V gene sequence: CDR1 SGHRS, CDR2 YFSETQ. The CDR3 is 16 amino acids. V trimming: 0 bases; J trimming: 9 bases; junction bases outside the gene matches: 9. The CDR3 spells CASSLELIGGRSPLHF. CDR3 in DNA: TGCGCCAGCAGCTTGGAGTTGATAGGGGGCCGTTCACCCCTCCACTTT.

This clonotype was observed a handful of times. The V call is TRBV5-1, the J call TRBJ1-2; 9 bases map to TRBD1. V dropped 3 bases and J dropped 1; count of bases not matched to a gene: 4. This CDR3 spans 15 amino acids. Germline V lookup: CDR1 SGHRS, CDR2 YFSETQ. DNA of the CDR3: TGCGCCAGCAGCTCCGGACAGGGGTTTAACTATGGCTACACCTTC. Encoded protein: CASSSGQGFNYGYTF.

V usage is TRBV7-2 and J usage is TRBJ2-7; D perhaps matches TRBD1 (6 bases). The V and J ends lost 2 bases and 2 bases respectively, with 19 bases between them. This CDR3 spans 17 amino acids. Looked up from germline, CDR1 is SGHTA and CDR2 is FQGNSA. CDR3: CASSLFGPGRGTYEQYF. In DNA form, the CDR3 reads TGTGCCAGCAGCTTATTTGGGCCGGGCAGGGGAACCTACGAGCAGTACTTC.

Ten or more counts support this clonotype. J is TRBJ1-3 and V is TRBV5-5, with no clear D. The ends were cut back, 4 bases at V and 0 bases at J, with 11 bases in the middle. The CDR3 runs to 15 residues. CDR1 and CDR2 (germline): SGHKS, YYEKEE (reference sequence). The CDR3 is CASSPLENSGNTIYF. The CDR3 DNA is TGTGCCAGCAGCCCACTTGAGAACTCTGGAAACACCATATATTTT.

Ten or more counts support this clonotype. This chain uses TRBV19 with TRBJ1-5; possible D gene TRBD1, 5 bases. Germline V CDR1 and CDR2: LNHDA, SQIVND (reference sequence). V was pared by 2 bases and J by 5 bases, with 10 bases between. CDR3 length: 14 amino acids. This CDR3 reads CASSIKTGHQPQHF. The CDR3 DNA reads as TGTGCCAGTAGTATAAAAACAGGCCATCAGCCCCAGCATTTT.

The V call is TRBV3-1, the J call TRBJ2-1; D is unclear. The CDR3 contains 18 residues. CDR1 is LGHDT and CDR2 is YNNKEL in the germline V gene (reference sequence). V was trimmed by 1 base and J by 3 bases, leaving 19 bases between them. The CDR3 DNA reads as TGTGCCAGCAGCCAAGGCCGACGGAACCAAGCCTACTACAATGAGCAGTTCTTC. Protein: CASSQGRRNQAYYNEQFF.

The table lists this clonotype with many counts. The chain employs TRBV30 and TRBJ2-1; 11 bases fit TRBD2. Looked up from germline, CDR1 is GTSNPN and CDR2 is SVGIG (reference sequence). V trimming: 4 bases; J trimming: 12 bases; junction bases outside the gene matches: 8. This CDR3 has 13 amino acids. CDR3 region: CAWNLAGGQGQFF. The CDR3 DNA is TGTGCCTGGAATCTAGCGGGGGGTCAGGGGCAGTTCTTC.

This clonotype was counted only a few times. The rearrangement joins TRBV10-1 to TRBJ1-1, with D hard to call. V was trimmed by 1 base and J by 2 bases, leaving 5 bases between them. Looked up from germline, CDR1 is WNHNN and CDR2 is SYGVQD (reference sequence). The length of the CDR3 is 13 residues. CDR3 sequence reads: CASSELNNTEAFF. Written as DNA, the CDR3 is TGCGCCAGCAGTGAGTTAAACAACACTGAAGCTTTCTTT.

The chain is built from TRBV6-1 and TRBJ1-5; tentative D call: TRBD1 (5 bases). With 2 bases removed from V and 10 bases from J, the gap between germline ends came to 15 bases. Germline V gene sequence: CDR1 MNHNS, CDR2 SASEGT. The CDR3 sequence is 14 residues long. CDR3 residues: CASSEMEGRNPQHF. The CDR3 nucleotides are TGTGCCAGCAGTGAAATGGAGGGGAGAAATCCCCAGCATTTT.

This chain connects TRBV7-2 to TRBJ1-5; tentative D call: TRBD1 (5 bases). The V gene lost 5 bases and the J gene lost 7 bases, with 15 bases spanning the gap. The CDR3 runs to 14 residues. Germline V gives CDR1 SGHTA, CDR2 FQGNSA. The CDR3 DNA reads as TGTGCCAGCAGCAGTGGGACCGCGAACCAGCCCCAGCATTTT. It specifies CASSSGTANQPQHF.

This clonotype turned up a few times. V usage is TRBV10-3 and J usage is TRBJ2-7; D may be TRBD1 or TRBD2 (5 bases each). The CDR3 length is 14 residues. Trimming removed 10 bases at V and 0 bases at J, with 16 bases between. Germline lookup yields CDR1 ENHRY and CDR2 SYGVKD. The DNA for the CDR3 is TGTGCCACCTATCCGGGGACCCTCTCCTACGAGCAGTACTTC. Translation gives CATYPGTLSYEQYF.

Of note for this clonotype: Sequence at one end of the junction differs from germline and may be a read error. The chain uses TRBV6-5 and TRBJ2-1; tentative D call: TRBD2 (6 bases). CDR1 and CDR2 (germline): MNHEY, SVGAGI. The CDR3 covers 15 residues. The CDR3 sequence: CDSSYGQGGYNEQFF. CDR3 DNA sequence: TGTGACAGCAGTTACGGGCAGGGAGGATACAATGAGCAGTTCTTC.